The TCR beta chain described here comes from a study of radiation and T cells in renal cell carcinoma. Method: immunoSEQ multiplex PCR; TCRdb's copy keeps in-frame clones and lacks some. The table includes about 150,000 clones, approximately 86% detected once. The sample's time point: blood 4 weeks post-SBRT, at nephrectomy. Treatment specified: 15 Gy SBRT to primary tumor, nephrectomy 4 weeks later. CDR1 SGHRS and CDR2 YFSETQ come from the germline V gene. The CDR3 is 15 amino acids. Trimming cost V 2 bases and J 4 bases, with 14 bases left between them. The receptor was derived from a woman in her 50s with renal cell carcinoma. The material sequenced was blood, taken from a patient whose treatment included radiotherapy and nephrectomy. J is TRBJ2-3 and V is TRBV5-1, with D tentatively TRBD1 or TRBD2 (6 bases each). The CDR3 sequence is CASSFSGAVADTQYF. DNA for the CDR3: TGCGCCAGCAGCTTTTCGGGGGCAGTCGCAGATACGCAGTATTTT.